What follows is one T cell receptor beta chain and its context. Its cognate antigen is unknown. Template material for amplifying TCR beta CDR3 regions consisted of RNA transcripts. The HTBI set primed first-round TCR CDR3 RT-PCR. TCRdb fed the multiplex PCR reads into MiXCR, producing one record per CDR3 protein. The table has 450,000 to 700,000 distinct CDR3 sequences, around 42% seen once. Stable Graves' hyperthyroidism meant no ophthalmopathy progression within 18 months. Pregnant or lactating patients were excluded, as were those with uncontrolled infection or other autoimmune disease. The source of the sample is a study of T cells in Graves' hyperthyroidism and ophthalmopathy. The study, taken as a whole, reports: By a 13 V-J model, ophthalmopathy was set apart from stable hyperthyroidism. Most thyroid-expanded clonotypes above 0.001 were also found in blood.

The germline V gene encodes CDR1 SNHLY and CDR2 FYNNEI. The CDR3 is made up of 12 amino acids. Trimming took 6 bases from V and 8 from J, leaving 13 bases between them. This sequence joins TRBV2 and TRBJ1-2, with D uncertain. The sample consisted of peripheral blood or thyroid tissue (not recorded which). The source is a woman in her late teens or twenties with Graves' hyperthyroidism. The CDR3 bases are TGTGCCAGCAGGGGGAGCGAAGGCGGCTACACCTTC. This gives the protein CASRGSEGGYTF.